This T cell receptor (beta chain) was obtained from a study of blood T cell repertoires in COVID-19 (dated by TCRdb to 2019 to 2021). Background on the whole study: Collaborator samples came from the United States, Italy and Spain and covered acute and convalescent phases of COVID-19. Where available, HLA class I and class II types were taken from metadata supplied by the sample provider and were not determined by assay-based typing. Samples came from the ongoing ImmuneRACE study (first 160 participants) plus 1,254 subjects from 6 global collaborators. The prospective study material was composed of cDNA or gDNA derived from T cells, B-cell-depleted T cells, or PBMCs. Sample metadata almost always included a de-identified subject ID, COVID-19 status, age in years and sex. The repertoires were made available in a free public database intended to serve as a resource for research on the immune response to SARS-CoV-2. The dataset comprised deeply sampled blood TCRbeta repertoires from subjects exposed to, actively infected with, or recovered from COVID-19. Overall study outcomes, separate from this receptor: The quantity of clinical and demographic metadata differed by source and by participant and was supplied without curation.

Each collaborating institution followed its own protocols to collect whole blood in K2EDTA tubes. For TCRbeta analysis, collaborators shipped samples as frozen whole blood, isolated PBMCs, or DNA extracted from either of those sample types. From a lookup of the germline V gene (reference sequence), CDR1 and CDR2 are SEHNR and FQNEAQ. From the cysteine up to the phenylalanine, the CDR3 has a length of 14 residues. Just CDR3 DNA is preserved here, 42 bases in frame from base 1. V is shortened by 4 bases, J by 0 bases, and the region joining them spans 9 bases. On this clone itself: Its antigen target is currently unknown. Per-nucleotide qualities are absent, and no much larger clonotype sits a single base away.

The immunoSEQ Assay, a bias-controlled multiplex PCR, was used to amplify TCRbeta CDR3 regions from genomic DNA. Per the original workflow: Within the assay, amplification of reference gene primers was used to estimate how many nucleated cells each sample contained. To quantify the absolute abundance of each unique TCRbeta CDR3 rearrangement, sequence reads were collapsed and filtered. For each sample, productive Simpson clonality was calculated as the square root of Simpson's diversity index over productive rearrangements. TCRdb's version of the immuneACCESS table is confined to in-frame rearrangements and falls short of the full clone set. An unresolved V gene accounts for under half of the shortfall where checked; the remainder is of unknown origin. The V and J calls and clone size were taken over from that table, and D and trimming were inferred from the DNA. The sample profile shows 86,000 or so clones; around 82% of them were found once. The ten largest clones take up 1.2% of the sample.

The chain joins TRBV7-9 to TRBJ1-2; the D gene cannot be named for sure. The receptor was derived from an elderly woman with acute or convalescent COVID-19. Input material: peripheral blood. DNA sequence: TGTGCCAGCAGCTCGTATCCAGCTAACTATGGCTACACCTTC. Translated, this is CASSSYPANYGYTF. The full variable domain, with segments outside the CDR3 supplied by the reference TRBV7-9 and TRBJ1-2 proteins, appears as DTGVSQNPRHKITKRGQNVTFRCDPISEHNRLYWYRQTLGQGPEFLTYFQNEAQLEKSRLLSDRFSAERPKGSFSTLEIQRTEQGDSAMYLCASSSYPANYGYTFGSGTRLTVV.